The present T cell receptor beta chain was sequenced within a study of CD8+ T cells in alopecia areata. Study-level points and caveats: Scalp clonality, along with expanded CD8+ clones among the top 100, was significantly decreased by tofacitinib.

Between the trimmed V and J ends, which lost 0 bases and 4 bases, there was a span of 12 bases. CDR1 is GTSNPN, CDR2 SVGIG, per germline (reference sequence). The CDR3 is 14 amino acids. As the sequencing template, cDNA was produced by extracting RNA and reverse transcribing it. Profiled with immunoSEQ multiplex PCR; TCRdb holds only in-frame clones, not every one. The data show 150,000 to 200,000 clones, with around three fifths seen just once and 1% held by the top ten. Noted treatment: oral pan-JAK inhibitor, 5-10 mg twice daily. Peripheral blood, together with lesional scalp punch biopsies, was collected from alopecia areata patients. This clone came up once. The target antigen is unknown.

This chain connects TRBV30 to TRBJ1-1, with D tentatively TRBD1 (5 bases). Here the sequenced sample was CD4+ T cells sorted from blood, taken at week 24, from a patient treated with tofacitinib. The source is a human donor with alopecia areata. The CDR3 loop reads CAWSVQWGTTEAFF. CDR3 in DNA: TGTGCCTGGAGTGTACAATGGGGGACCACTGAAGCTTTCTTT.